These 26 T cell receptor beta chains were sequenced from one sample in a study of radiotherapy plus CTLA-4 blockade in lung cancer. The data were produced by immunoSEQ multiplex PCR, yet TCRdb's version contains in-frame clones alone and is incomplete. This sample yields around 82,000 clones, of which around 81% are seen a single time; 22% belongs to the top ten. The material was peripheral blood, obtained from a patient treated with radiotherapy plus ipilimumab. These receptors were obtained from a human donor with non-small cell lung cancer whose response to radiotherapy plus ipilimumab could not be evaluated. Some clones in this sample may be carry-over from other donors' samples.

V is TRBV11-2 and J is TRBJ2-5, with 10 bases aligning to TRBD1. CDR3 size: 14 residues. The junction had 6 bases not matched to a gene; V was cut back by 4 bases and J by 7 bases. Germline V lookup: CDR1 SGHAT, CDR2 FQNNGV. CDR3 region: CASSSPGQGMTQYF. The CDR3 DNA is TGTGCCAGCAGCTCGCCGGGACAGGGGATGACCCAGTACTTC.

The genes are TRBV5-8 and TRBJ1-2; D may be TRBD1 (5 bases). Germline-derived CDR1 and CDR2 are SGHTS and YDEGEE. The CDR3 spans 14 residues. Between the trimmed V and J ends, which lost 2 bases and 4 bases, there was a span of 12 bases. The CDR3 sequence is CASSFPQGSYGYTF. As DNA, the CDR3 is TGTGCCAGCAGCTTCCCCCAGGGAAGCTATGGCTACACCTTC.

The V gene is TRBV27, the J gene TRBJ2-3; the match to TRBD2 covers 8 bases. The CDR3 loop spans 15 amino acids. From germline, CDR1 is MNHEY and CDR2 SMNVEV (reference sequence). V shed 6 bases and J 7 bases; nucleotides not matched to a gene: 12. CDR3 sequence reads: CASSPGGAARYTQYF. The CDR3 DNA sequence: TGTGCCAGCAGCCCCGGGGGGGCAGCAAGGTATACGCAGTATTTT.

There are a few counts of this clone. This chain connects TRBV6-6 to TRBJ1-1, with D possibly being TRBD1 (5 bases). Germline V gene lookup returns CDR1 MNHNY and CDR2 SVGAGI (reference sequence). Trimming cost V 0 bases and J 5 bases, with 7 bases left between them. The CDR3 consists of 13 residues. Here the CDR3 DNA reads TGTGCCAGCAGTTACTCTAAGGGGACTGAAGCTTTCTTT. Translated, it gives CASSYSKGTEAFF.

This clone was seen only once. J is TRBJ1-1 and V is TRBV4-1, with D unresolved. The germline CDR1 and CDR2 sequences are MGHRA and YSYEKL. The V end was cut by 1 base, the J end by 1 base, with 10 bases between. The CDR3 runs to 15 residues. CDR3 protein: CASSQVGTGNTEAFF. In DNA, the CDR3 is TGCGCCAGCAGCCAAGTCGGTACGGGGAACACTGAAGCTTTCTTT.

The V and J genes are TRBV6-5 and TRBJ2-3; 7 nucleotides line up with TRBD2. The germline V gene has CDR1 MNHEY and CDR2 SVGAGI. The V and J ends lost 8 bases and 8 bases, in that order; junction bases with no gene match: 10. The CDR3 consists of 13 residues. CDR3 sequence: CASGRGASITQYF. CDR3 DNA: TGTGCCAGCGGGAGGGGTGCTTCGATTACGCAGTATTTT.

The chain couples TRBV7-2 to TRBJ2-3; 10 nucleotides line up with TRBD2. After removal of 5 bases from V and 1 base from J, the junction contained 9 bases not matched to a gene. Germline V gives CDR1 SGHTA, CDR2 FQGNSA. This CDR3 spans 17 amino acids. The chain's CDR3 is CASSAGIAGGRTDTQYF. The CDR3 coding sequence is TGTGCCAGCAGCGCAGGTATAGCGGGGGGCCGCACAGATACGCAGTATTTT.

The chain recombines TRBV4-1 with TRBJ1-2, with a tentative D call TRBD1 (5 bases). This CDR3 has 14 amino acids. Germline V CDR1 and CDR2: MGHRA, YSYEKL. V lost 1 base, J lost 5 bases, and 11 bases lay in between. As DNA, the CDR3 is TGCGCCAGCAGCCAAGCAGGGCAGGGATATGGCTACACCTTC. Translated, it gives CASSQAGQGYGYTF.

In its sample, this clone was seen once. This chain links TRBV28 with TRBJ2-3; TRBD1 might be the D (6 bases). Trimming took off 8 bases at V and 6 bases at J, with 24 bases between the two ends. CDR1 and CDR2 from the germline V gene are MDHEN and SYDVKM. The CDR3 runs 16 residues. The CDR3 region is CASPPNDRSQGDTQYF. The DNA for the CDR3 is TGTGCCAGCCCCCCTAACGACAGGTCCCAAGGCGATACGCAGTATTTT. Full variable domain (missing parts from reference TRBV28 and TRBJ2-3): DVKVTQSSRYLVKRTGEKVFLECVQDMDHENMFWYRQDPGLGLRLIYFSYDVKMKEKGDIPEGYSVSREKKERFSLILESASTNQTSMYLCASPPNDRSQGDTQYFGPGTRLTVL.

This chain uses TRBV5-5 with TRBJ2-7; no clear D gene. The CDR3 loop spans 13 amino acids. The V end was cut by 1 base, the J end by 0 bases, with 5 bases between. Germline values: CDR1 SGHKS, CDR2 YYEKEE (reference sequence). Written as DNA, the CDR3 is TGTGCCAGCAGCTTGACAGACTCCTACGAGCAGTACTTC. The encoded protein is CASSLTDSYEQYF.

V is TRBV7-9 and J is TRBJ2-3; TRBD2 matches 14 bases. Unmatched junction bases numbered 4, after V lost 8 bases and J lost 0 bases. Germline V lookup: CDR1 SEHNR, CDR2 FQNEAQ (reference sequence). CDR3 length equals 16 residues. CDR3 sequence reads: CASGRLAGGSTDTQYF. In nucleotides, the CDR3 is TGTGCCAGCGGTCGACTAGCGGGGGGGAGCACAGATACGCAGTATTTT. Full variable domain (missing parts from reference TRBV7-9 and TRBJ2-3): DTGVSQNPRHKITKRGQNVTFRCDPISEHNRLYWYRQTLGQGPEFLTYFQNEAQLEKSRLLSDRFSAERPKGSFSTLEIQRTEQGDSAMYLCASGRLAGGSTDTQYFGPGTRLTVL.

The chain links TRBV2 to TRBJ2-7; 10 nucleotides line up with TRBD1. The V gene end was trimmed by 7 bases and the J gene end by 3 bases; junction bases not matched to a gene: 6. CDR1 is SNHLY and CDR2 is FYNNEI in the germline V gene. The length of the CDR3 is 14 residues. The CDR3 loop reads CASNADRGIYEQYF. The CDR3 DNA reads as TGTGCCAGCAACGCGGACAGGGGGATCTACGAGCAGTACTTC.

This clone came up once. The V gene is TRBV19, the J gene TRBJ1-4, with 9 bases matching TRBD1. The ends lost 3 bases at V and 7 bases at J; junction bases unmatched: 9. CDR3 length equals 16 residues. Germline CDR1 is LNHDA and CDR2 is SQIVND (reference sequence). CDR3 protein: CASSISTGGVGEKLFF. In DNA, the CDR3 is TGTGCCAGTAGTATCAGCACAGGGGGCGTAGGTGAAAAACTGTTTTTT.

This clone has just a few counts. The V call is TRBV5-6, the J call TRBJ2-5; 8 nucleotides align to TRBD1. V dropped 4 bases and J dropped 4; count of bases not matched to a gene: 6. Germline CDR1 and CDR2: SGHDT and YYEEEE. The CDR3 covers 14 residues. CDR3 protein: CASSQGQGGETQYF. The DNA for the CDR3 is TGTGCCAGCAGCCAAGGACAGGGAGGAGAGACCCAGTACTTC.

The V gene is TRBV18, the J gene TRBJ1-2, with D possibly TRBD1 on 5 matching bases. The CDR3 extends over 15 amino acids. Germline values: CDR1 KGHSH, CDR2 LQKENI. V lost 0 bases to trimming and J lost 0 bases, with 8 bases between them. The chain's CDR3 is CASSPPGGPNYGYTF. Here the CDR3 DNA reads TGTGCCAGCTCACCACCGGGGGGTCCTAACTATGGCTACACCTTC. Using reference TRBV18 and TRBJ1-2 for the parts outside the CDR3, the full variable domain is NAGVMQNPRHLVRRRGQEARLRCSPMKGHSHVYWYRQLPEEGLKFMVYLQKENIIDESGMPKERFSAEFPKEGPSILRIQQVVRGDSAAYFCASSPPGGPNYGYTFGSGTRLTVV.

There are many counts of this clone. The rearrangement uses TRBV2 and TRBJ1-4, with D perhaps TRBD1 (5 bases). Trimming removed 4 bases at V and 2 bases at J, with 8 bases between. The CDR3 has 14 amino acids. The germline V gene encodes CDR1 SNHLY and CDR2 FYNNEI. The CDR3 DNA follows: TGTGCCAGCAGTGCGACAGTTACTAATGAAAAACTGTTTTTT. Its protein is CASSATVTNEKLFF.

This clone was seen only a few times. The DNA of the CDR3 is TGTGCCAGCAGGACCGCGGGAGGGGTGGGGCAGCCCCAGCATTTT. This translates into CASRTAGGVGQPQHF. The J gene is TRBJ1-5, the V gene TRBV2, with D possibly matching TRBD1 (5 bases). This CDR3 is 15 amino acids long. Trimming removed 6 bases at V and 7 bases at J, with 19 bases between. Germline loops: CDR1 SNHLY, CDR2 FYNNEI. The full variable domain, with the rest looked up from reference TRBV2 and TRBJ1-5, is EPEVTQTPSHQVTQMGQEVILRCVPISNHLYFYWYRQILGQKVEFLVSFYNNEISEKSEIFDDQFSVERPDGSNFTLKIRSTKLEDSAMYFCASRTAGGVGQPQHFGDGTRLSIL.

V and J are TRBV5-1 and TRBJ2-2; D is undetermined. The CDR3 sequence is 14 residues long. CDR1 is SGHRS, CDR2 YFSETQ, per germline. V lost 2 bases to trimming and J lost 0 bases, with 5 bases between them. The CDR3 DNA follows: TGCGCCAGCAGCTTCGAGGCGAACACCGGGGAGCTGTTTTTT. This gives the protein CASSFEANTGELFF.

The genes are TRBV2 and TRBJ1-5, with 9 positions matching TRBD1. Germline CDR1 reads SNHLY; CDR2 reads FYNNEI. CDR3 length equals 15 residues. V lost 8 bases to trimming and J lost 4 bases; unmatched junction nucleotides: 9. The CDR3 sequence is CASGGGQGLNQPQHF. The CDR3 nucleotides are TGTGCCAGCGGTGGGGGACAGGGCCTAAATCAGCCCCAGCATTTT.

The V call is TRBV7-9, the J call TRBJ1-1; D unresolved. Looked up from germline, CDR1 is SEHNR and CDR2 is FQNEAQ (reference sequence). V dropped 1 base and J dropped 0 bases, with 15 bases sitting between them. The CDR3 covers 17 residues. The CDR3 is CASSLEGAGVLNTEAFF. The DNA of the CDR3 is TGTGCCAGCAGCTTAGAAGGCGCGGGCGTTCTGAACACTGAAGCTTTCTTT.

The gene calls are TRBV6-6 and TRBJ2-3; 10 nucleotides align to TRBD2. Germline assignment: CDR1 MNHNY and CDR2 SVGAGI (reference sequence). V was pared by 8 bases and J by 3 bases, with 8 bases of the junction left unmatched. This CDR3 is 15 amino acids long. The CDR3 bases are TGTGCCAGCGTGGGATCTAGCGGGGGAACAGATACGCAGTATTTT. This encodes CASVGSSGGTDTQYF.

The rearrangement uses TRBV19 and TRBJ1-2; possible D gene TRBD1, 5 bases. The CDR3 consists of 15 residues. Per the germline V gene, CDR1 is LNHDA and CDR2 is SQIVND (reference sequence). V was pared by 4 bases and J by 4 bases, with 16 bases between. DNA of the CDR3: TGTGCCAGTAGTACCCTCCAGGGTGGCGGCTATGGCTACACCTTC. Translation: CASSTLQGGGYGYTF. Filled out from reference TRBV19 and TRBJ1-2, the complete variable domain reads DGGITQSPKYLFRKEGQNVTLSCEQNLNHDAMYWYRQDPGQGLRLIYYSQIVNDFQKGDIAEGYSVSREKKESFPLTVTSAQKNPTAFYLCASSTLQGGGYGYTFGSGTRLTVV.

The V gene is TRBV2, the J gene TRBJ2-1, with D tentatively TRBD1 (5 bases). This CDR3 is built from 12 residues. Germline V lookup: CDR1 SNHLY, CDR2 FYNNEI. Trimming left V 5 bases short and J 6 bases short, with 8 bases between. In DNA form, the CDR3 reads TGTGCCAGCAGTCAGACAGTCAATGAGCAGTTCTTC. Amino acid sequence: CASSQTVNEQFF.

The chain is built from TRBV28 and TRBJ2-1; TRBD1 matches at 7 bases. V was pared by 6 bases and J by 6 bases, with 5 bases of the junction left unmatched. The CDR3 totals 13 residues. CDR1 and CDR2 (germline): MDHEN, SYDVKM. This CDR3 is CASSPGQINEQFF. As DNA, the CDR3 is TGTGCCAGCAGCCCGGGACAGATCAATGAGCAGTTCTTC.

The chain is built from TRBV5-1 and TRBJ1-1, with D perhaps TRBD1 (6 bases). This CDR3 is 13 amino acids long. V dropped 5 bases and J dropped 2 bases, with 10 bases sitting between them. Germline values: CDR1 SGHRS, CDR2 YFSETQ. Here the CDR3 reads CASRTGPNTEAFF. CDR3 coding DNA: TGCGCCAGCAGAACAGGGCCTAACACTGAAGCTTTCTTT.

About this clone itself: This specimen includes other DNA sequences encoding the same CDR3. This chain links TRBV19 with TRBJ1-5; weak D call: TRBD1 (6 bases). The CDR3 contains 17 residues. The V end lost 7 bases, the J end lost 7 bases, and 26 bases lay between the germline ends. CDR1 and CDR2 from the germline V gene are LNHDA and SQIVND (reference sequence). CDR3 bases: TGTGCCAGTAACACTGAAGGGGGGGGAAGGGTCGGCCAGCCCCAGCATTTT. Its translation is CASNTEGGGRVGQPQHF.